A selection of T cell receptor beta chains follows, all from one sample in a study of T cells in Graves' hyperthyroidism and ophthalmopathy. TCRdb re-analysed the multiplex PCR reads in MiXCR, keeping a single row per CDR3 protein. The sample yields hundreds of thousands of distinct CDR3 sequences, about 20% seen once. Sequencing input: blood. The receptors derive from a man younger than 40 with Graves' ophthalmopathy. Each CDR3 is given with its conserved first and last residue. The D gene is left open where the match is weak. Clone size appears in some rows only: once, few, many, or a class for an expanded clone.

j_call	v_call	cdr3_length	clone_size	d_call	cdr3_nt	cdr3_aa
TRBJ2-1	TRBV10-1	12	few	.	TGCGCCAGCAGTGAGTCGACGGGAGAGCAGTTCTTC	CASSESTGEQFF
TRBJ2-5	TRBV18	14	.	.	TGTGCCAGCTCACCACTTGGGGACTTGGAGACCCAGTACTTC	CASSPLGDLETQYF
TRBJ2-3	TRBV15	17	few	TRBD1	TGTGCCACCAGCAGGGACGCCTCCGGGACAGGGACAGATACGCAGTATTTT	CATSRDASGTGTDTQYF
TRBJ2-1	TRBV3-1	16	.	TRBD2	TGTGCCAGCAGCCAAGCGCTAGCGGGAGGGGGTAGTGAGCAGTTCTTC	CASSQALAGGGSEQFF
TRBJ2-7	TRBV29-1	14	few	TRBD1	TGCAGCGTTACTTACAGGGGGCATGAGTACGAGCAGTACTTC	CSVTYRGHEYEQYF
TRBJ2-2	TRBV6-1	15	once	.	TGTGCCAGCAGCAAGACAACTACTTACACCGGGGAGCTGTTTTTT	CASSKTTTYTGELFF
TRBJ2-1	TRBV10-1	17	.	TRBD2	TGCGCCAGCAGTGAGTACGCAGCGGGATCAACCTACAATGAGCAGTTCTTC	CASSEYAAGSTYNEQFF
TRBJ2-3	TRBV5-1	13	many	.	TGCGCCAGCAGCTTCGACTACACAGATACGCAGTATTTT	CASSFDYTDTQYF
TRBJ2-1	TRBV7-2	13	many	.	TGTGCCAGCAGCTTAGTTTTCTACAATGAGCAGTTCTTC	CASSLVFYNEQFF
TRBJ2-5	TRBV7-9	16	.	TRBD1	TGTGCCAGCAGCTACAATGGACAGGGGATTGTGAAGACCCAGTACTTC	CASSYNGQGIVKTQYF
TRBJ2-5	TRBV20-1	12	few	.	TGCAGTGCTAGAGGAGGGAAAGAGACCCAGTACTTC	CSARGGKETQYF
TRBJ2-5	TRBV7-6	15	many	TRBD2	TGTGCCAGCAGCTTAGGACGGGAGCGGGAGGAGACCCAGTACTTC	CASSLGREREETQYF
TRBJ1-2	TRBV10-3	16	few	.	TGTGCCATCAGTGGATTGGGGCCCAGGGAGATGAGTGGCTACACCTTC	CAISGLGPREMSGYTF
TRBJ2-7	TRBV7-2	16	many	.	TGTGCCAGCAGCTTAGATCCAGGCAGGACCGACTACGAGCAGTACTTC	CASSLDPGRTDYEQYF
TRBJ2-5	TRBV3-1	12	many	.	TGTGCCAGCAGCCACCCGCAAGAGACCCAGTACTTC	CASSHPQETQYF